The 2 T cell receptor beta chains below come from one sample, sequenced in a study of T-cell reconstitution after alpha-beta-depleted transplantation in children. Unique molecular identifiers were incorporated into the prepared TCRbeta library. MiXCR, run by TCRdb on the PCR reads, gives a single entry per CDR3 protein. The repertoire has approximately 630,000 distinct CDR3 sequences, over 10% of them found once; the top ten carry around 0.76%. Specimen: PBMCs, collected before TCRalphabeta/CD19-depleted stem cell transplant. All receptors come from a girl aged 2 to 9 with congenital amegakaryocytic thrombocytopenia, due to receive a stem cell transplant.

The V call is TRBV4-2, the J call TRBJ2-3, with 15 bases fitting TRBD2. CDR3 length: 21 amino acids. Germline V gene data show CDR1 as LGHNA and CDR2 as YNFKEQ. With 7 bases clipped from V and 0 bases from J, the junction kept 17 bases outside the gene matches. The chain's CDR3 is CASIPRPGLAGGRASTDTQYF. The CDR3 DNA sequence: TGTGCCAGCATCCCGAGGCCGGGACTAGCGGGAGGCCGTGCTAGCACAGATACGCAGTATTTT.

This clonotype showed up just a few times. The chain couples TRBV5-1 to TRBJ2-7; no clear D gene. This CDR3 comprises 14 residues. The V and J ends lost 4 bases and 0 bases respectively, with 11 bases between them. CDR1 is SGHRS, CDR2 YFSETQ, per germline. Written as DNA, the CDR3 is TGCGCCAGCAGCGACTCCCCCAGCTCCTACGAGCAGTACTTC. Its translation: CASSDSPSSYEQYF.